The entry below gives a single TCR beta chain sequence along with its context. This specimen comes from a study of blood T cell repertoires in COVID-19. Overall study: Acute-phase and convalescent COVID-19 samples originated in the United States, Italy and Spain. Nucleic acid was either cDNA or gDNA, and it came from T cells, B-cell-depleted T cells, or PBMCs.

Under the authors' procedure: Nucleated cell number was recorded as an estimate derived from reference gene primer amplification. Libraries were prepared by immunoSEQ multiplex PCR; TCRdb keeps only in-frame clonotypes and omits some of them. V and J calls and clone size are as listed in that table; D and trimming were resolved from the DNA. The data hold 170,000 or so clones, with 83% observed a single time. The TCR was taken from a woman aged 65 to 85 with COVID-19, enrolled during active disease. Sample: peripheral blood.

CDR3 in DNA: TGTGCCAGCAGTGAAGAAAAACAGGGGCCTAAAAAAGAGACCCAGTACTTC. Protein sequence: CASSEEKQGPKKETQYF. The chain couples TRBV2 to TRBJ2-5; 7 bases fit TRBD1. Trimming took 1 base from V and 3 from J; bases not matched to a gene: 11. This CDR3 has 17 amino acids. The V gene's germline CDR1 is SNHLY and CDR2 FYNNEI.